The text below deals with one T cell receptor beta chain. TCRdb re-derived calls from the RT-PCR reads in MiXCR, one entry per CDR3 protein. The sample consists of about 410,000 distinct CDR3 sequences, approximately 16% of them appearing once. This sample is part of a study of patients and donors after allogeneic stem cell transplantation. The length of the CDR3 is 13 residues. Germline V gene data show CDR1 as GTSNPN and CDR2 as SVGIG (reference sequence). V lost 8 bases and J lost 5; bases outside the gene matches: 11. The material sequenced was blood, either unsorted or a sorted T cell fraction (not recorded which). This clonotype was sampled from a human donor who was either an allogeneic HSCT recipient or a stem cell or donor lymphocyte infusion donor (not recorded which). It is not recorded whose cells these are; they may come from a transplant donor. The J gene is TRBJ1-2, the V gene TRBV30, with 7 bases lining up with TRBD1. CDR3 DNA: TGTGCCCGCCTGGAGGGGGCGGATTATGGCTACACCTTC. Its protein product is CARLEGADYGYTF.